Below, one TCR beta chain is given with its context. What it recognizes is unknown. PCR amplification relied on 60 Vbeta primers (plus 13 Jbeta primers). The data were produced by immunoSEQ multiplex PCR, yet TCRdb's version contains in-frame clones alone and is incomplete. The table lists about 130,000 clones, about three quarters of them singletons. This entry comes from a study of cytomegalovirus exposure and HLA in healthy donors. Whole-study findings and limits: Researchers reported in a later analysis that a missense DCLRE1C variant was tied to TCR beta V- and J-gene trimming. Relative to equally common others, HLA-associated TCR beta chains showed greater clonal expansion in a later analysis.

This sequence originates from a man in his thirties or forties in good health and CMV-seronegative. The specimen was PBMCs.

CDR3 in DNA: TGCGCCAGCAGCCGAAGCCCGGGGATTAGCGCTGAAGCTTTCTTT. Encoded protein: CASSRSPGISAEAFF. The chain combines TRBV4-1 with TRBJ1-1; D gene unclear. The germline V gene has CDR1 MGHRA and CDR2 YSYEKL. With 4 bases removed from V and 6 bases from J, the gap between germline ends came to 18 bases. CDR3 length: 15 amino acids.